This T cell receptor beta chain was observed in a study of monozygotic twins with inflammatory bowel disease. TCRdb re-called the 5' RACE reads; one entry per CDR3 protein, DNA not given. This repertoire includes approximately 400,000 distinct CDR3 sequences. The source of this sequence is a human donor with ulcerative colitis or Crohn's disease, or a healthy co-twin of an affected twin (not recorded which). The material sequenced was blood.

CDR3 region: CASSSSPDTQYF. The J gene is TRBJ2-3, the V gene TRBV14; the D gene TCRdb calls, TRBD2, cannot be checked with no DNA. The CDR3 covers 12 residues. CDR1 is SGHDN, CDR2 FVKESK, per germline.